This record covers a single T cell receptor (beta chain). In the source study's methods: Amplified reference gene primers provided the basis for estimating nucleated cell counts. Libraries were prepared by immunoSEQ multiplex PCR; TCRdb keeps only in-frame clonotypes and omits some of them. V, J and clone size derive from that table, while D and trimming were established from the DNA sequence. The sample records 200,000 to 300,000 clones, 80% to 90% being singletons. Germline CDR1 reads ENHRY; CDR2 reads SYGVKD. CDR3 size: 14 residues. Trimming took 4 bases from V and 6 from J, leaving 15 bases between them. The sample comes from a study of blood T cell repertoires in COVID-19. In the study overall: Sample material is recorded as cDNA or gDNA derived from T cells, B-cell-depleted T cells, or PBMCs.

This clonotype was sampled from a man aged 25 to 40 with active or convalescent COVID-19. The chain recombines TRBV10-3 with TRBJ1-2; no firm D call. The sequencing sample was made of peripheral blood. As DNA, the CDR3 is TGTGCCATCAGTGTTGAAGGCGGGCGTGATGGCTACACCTTC. Residues: CAISVEGGRDGYTF.